This T cell receptor beta chain was obtained from a study of cytomegalovirus exposure and HLA in healthy donors (dated by TCRdb to 2017 to 2019). About the study as a whole: In an earlier analysis of about 560 of the donors, 276 Gb of sequence data and approximately 120 million unique TCR beta sequences from 180 million or so T cells were reported. All discovery cohort repertoires had been generated using a single sequencing platform. Along with the approximately 620-subject first cohort, a separate validation cohort of more than 90 different subjects was used. To predict cytomegalovirus infection status, the study brought together high-throughput TCR immunosequencing, statistical association of individual TCRs with disease status, and machine learning. Because of strong linkage in the cohort, 4 to 6 DR-DQ haplotypes were treated as single units for association and clustering. In a later analysis, previously published TCR beta repertoires from 500 to 750 donors were re-analyzed and high-resolution HLA genotyping was added so that TCR occurrence patterns could be studied. The study profiled the T cell repertoires of hundreds of subjects by immunosequencing and related them to cytomegalovirus serostatus. Among a few hundred genotyped donors of the cohort, an average of approximately 250,000 unique TCR beta nucleotide sequences were sequenced per donor, around 18% of them non-productive. An early release covering some 640 HLA-typed donors comprised about 320 gigabases of sequencing data and around 85 million unique TCR sequences. The study aimed to test whether cataloging public T cell receptors could reveal signatures of past pathogen exposure. Alongside the repertoire data, information on donor age, sex, ethnicity and CMV serostatus was compiled. The number of typed donors differed by locus: about 620-630 for A, B, C, DRB1 and DQB1; some 500 for DQA1; fewer than 610 for DPA1; and around 490 for DPB1. HLA typing included class I and class II loci at four-digit resolution. Rather than using new phenotypic data, the later analysis identified candidate immune exposures from TCR beta sequences and from how often those sequences occurred across donors. In an earlier analysis of about 590 of the donors, high-throughput TCR beta sequencing was used to judge whether each TCR beta V gene segment behaved as functional or pseudogenic. A later genetic analysis used genome-wide SNP genotypes for about three fifths of the 666 donors, treating that subset as a discovery cohort. Of the 300 to 450 genotyped donors, approximately 83% fell in the genetic ancestry cluster associated with self-reported Caucasian donors. Points the paper makes about the study in general: This cohort had only TCR beta chains sequenced, and the lack of alpha or paired-chain data limited which features could be detected. When HLA alleles, especially DR and DQ, strongly co-occurred, attributing TCR associations to individual alleles was difficult. Linkage disequilibrium might explain the correlated functional status among segregating V segments, but an unknown experimental factor could not be excluded. In a later analysis, some 17,000 TCR beta sequences were associated with specific HLA alleles at a false discovery rate of 0.05. Because HLA typing was missing for some donors at each locus, association tests included only the typed subset. Immune exposure information for the cohort was limited to CMV serostatus. In both the original and validation cohorts, the classifier was reported to diagnose cytomegalovirus status with high specificity and sensitivity. In a later analysis, HLA-associated TCR beta chains were found to be more clonally expanded and to have lower generation probabilities than equally common non-associated chains. A cluster of highly shared sequence variants was judged likely to be a technical artifact of the sequencing pipeline. The presence/absence analyses assumed that sequencing depth was roughly uniform across donors, and that assumption may not be true. Because counts were too low, approximately 15 rarely observed V segments, including chromosome 9 orphons, were excluded from the earlier analysis of under 650 of the donors. A further reported finding was that TCR beta sequences accurately predicted the HLA-A and HLA-B alleles for most subjects in the first cohort. Most TCR sequences were seen in very few donors, while some public TCRs were found in many individuals. In a later analysis, several top co-occurrence clusters were reported to appear linked to parvovirus B19, influenza, CMV and Epstein-Barr virus. In vitro tests confirmed that a few of the cytomegalovirus-associated TCR beta chains recognize cytomegalovirus antigens. The authors suggested that the approach could potentially be generalized to other disease states and immunological phenotypes. A total of 150 to 200 TCR beta chains were listed by the study as associated with cytomegalovirus. In an earlier analysis of around 600 of the donors, most TCR beta V segments were observed in productive rearrangements about 87% or about 30% of the time, broadly matching IMGT annotations. Compared with the roughly 670-donor mean, donors in an Asian-associated ancestry cluster had fewer N-insertions in productive TCRs, according to a later genetic analysis. According to a later analysis, most CMV-associated TCR beta chains appeared to be HLA-restricted, and the HLA associations seemed to be driven largely by CMV exposure. The 87-base-pair reads could not distinguish some IMGT-functional V segments, including TRBV6-2 and TRBV6-3, so those segments were excluded. In a later analysis, the rate of TCR association differed among HLA loci, with DRB1 alleles having the most associated TCRs and HLA-C alleles having the fewest. A later genetic analysis associated a missense DCLRE1C variant with V-gene and J-gene trimming of TCR beta chains, and an independent cohort replicated the association.

After removal of 1 base from V and 2 bases from J, the junction retains 4 bases not matched to a gene. Counted from cysteine to phenylalanine, this CDR3 has 17 amino acids. The kept DNA is CDR3 alone, 51 bases in frame from the first base. Per the germline V gene, MNHNS is the CDR1 and SASEGT is the CDR2. This clone was detected only a few times. The antigen it binds to is not known. No base quality values were provided; no much bigger clone lies one nucleotide off. The cohort was made up of 650 to 700 healthy bone marrow donors. All cohort members were sampled while nominally healthy, although unrecorded immune exposures were likely present. The donor tested CMV seronegative, placing the donor among the roughly 340 seronegative members of the cohort. Each donor provided a peripheral blood sample, and peripheral blood mononuclear cells were used for TCR beta sequencing. The Qiagen DNeasy Blood Extraction Kit was used to extract genomic DNA from the blood cell samples.

Libraries came from the immunoSEQ multiplex PCR assay. The multiplex PCR relied on a mix of 60 forward primers for TCR Vbeta segments and 13 reverse primers for TCR Jbeta segments. The CDR3 region of rearranged TCR beta genes was amplified from genomic DNA with a multiplex PCR assay. Amplified TCR beta libraries were sequenced as 87-base-pair reads on the Illumina HiSeq System. For the original study's pipeline: In a later analysis, 77 million or so unique TCR beta chains were counted across the 650 to 750 repertoires, and around 10 million of these chains were shared by at least two donors. To remove PCR and sequencing errors, raw reads were error-corrected and collapsed into unique sequences using a nearest-neighbor algorithm that merged closely related sequences. V, D and J gene segments were assigned by aligning CDR3 sequences to IMGT reference sequences. For a sequence to be retained, a match of at least six nucleotides was required to both a V gene segment and a J gene segment. Rearrangements were classified as productive when the CDR3 lacked stop codons and remained in frame with V and J, and all other rearrangements were classified as non-productive. CDR3 was defined by IMGT convention, running from the second conserved V-encoded cysteine to the conserved J-encoded phenylalanine. The earlier analysis of roughly 590 of the donors excluded any sequence lacking an unambiguous match to a single V gene segment. In an earlier analysis of 450 to 700 of the donors, V segments were called functional above 56.7% productive rearrangements and were called segregating when the between-donor standard deviation exceeded 5%. A statistical classification framework was built to diagnose cytomegalovirus status from the catalog of TCR beta chain sequences. A later analysis assigned V and J genes by comparing TCR nucleotide sequences with IMGT/GENE-DB human TR gene sequences. The TCRdist pipeline was used in a later analysis to assign CDR3 sequences and most-parsimonious VDJ recombination scenarios. A later analysis defined each TCR beta chain by its CDR3 amino acid sequence plus V-gene family, and excluded reads lacking a unique V-gene family. In a later analysis, approximately 590 highly shared, low-generation-probability nucleotide sequences were removed to address suspected cross-contamination and a sequencing artifact. A later analysis calculated a clonal expansion index for each public chain from normalized within-repertoire ranks of inferred template counts. A later analysis computed generation probabilities with a VDJ recombination model fitted to out-of-frame rearrangements, and checked the results against IGoR. In a later analysis, TCR-TCR, TCR-HLA and TCR-CMV co-occurrence was scored with hypergeometric tests, and a repertoire-size bias correction was applied to TCR pairs. False discovery rates were estimated in a later analysis by permuting HLA or CMV assignments 20 times. In a later analysis, co-occurring TCRs were grouped using DBSCAN, and TCRdist sequence similarity was added for clustering within HLA-allele-positive subsets. Repertoires with fewer than 30,000 or more than 120,000 public chains, plus five repertoires with anomalous nucleotide sharing, were excluded from co-occurrence clustering. TCRdb carries this immuneACCESS record with in-frame sequences only. Its versions omit some clonotypes, under half of them owing to an unresolved V gene in the studies checked, with the rest unexplained. The V and J calls and the clone size are those of that table, but D and trimming were determined from the DNA. The sample profile shows approximately 190,000 clones; approximately 78% of them were found once. Of the sample, less than 0.85% falls within the top ten clones.

The chain couples TRBV6-1 to TRBJ2-1; a stretch of 11 junction bases matches TRBD2. The TCR was taken from a woman aged 18 to 35 in good health and CMV-seronegative. The source material was PBMCs. The CDR3 protein: CASSEVRLAGTYNEQFF. DNA sequence: TGTGCCAGCAGTGAAGTTAGACTAGCGGGGACCTACAATGAGCAGTTCTTC.